Below, one TCR beta chain is given with its context. J was trimmed by 5 bases and V by 4 bases; bases with no gene match: 10. CDR3 length: 17 residues. Germline V gene data show CDR1 as SGHAT and CDR2 as FQNNGV. The sample is drawn from a study of blood T cell repertoires in COVID-19. In the original workflow: Using reference gene primer amplification, nucleated cell counts were estimated. Assay: immunoSEQ multiplex PCR; the TCRdb copy retains only in-frame clones and omits some. For V, J and clone size, that table is used; D and trimming come from the DNA. The sample includes 90,000 or so clones, 87% of them seen just once.

Sequenced material: peripheral blood. This clonotype originated in a human donor in a cohort sampled during active COVID-19. The chain carries TRBV11-2 and TRBJ2-2; 10 bases fit TRBD2. CDR3 residues: CASSSTRLAGETGELFF. In DNA, the CDR3 is TGTGCCAGCAGCTCTACACGGCTAGCGGGAGAGACCGGGGAGCTGTTTTTT. Full variable domain (rest looked up from reference TRBV11-2 and TRBJ2-2): EAGVAQSPRYKIIEKRQSVAFWCNPISGHATLYWYQQILGQGPKLLIQFQNNGVVDDSQLPKDRFSAERLKGVDSTLKIQPAKLEDSAVYLCASSSTRLAGETGELFFGEGSRLTVL.